These 19 T cell receptor beta chains came from one sample sequenced in a study of blood T cell repertoires in COVID-19 (dated by TCRdb to 2020 to 2022). Preparation of the library involved the immunoSEQ multiplex PCR assay. As stored in TCRdb, this immuneACCESS dataset retains in-frame rearrangements with V and J assigned. A fraction of the clones does not appear; measured against another copy, unresolved V genes explain less than half of the discrepancy, and the remainder lacks a known reason. The sample yields roughly 120,000 clones; about 85% were counted once. The leading ten clones occupy approximately 1.5% of the sample. The sample taken for sequencing was peripheral blood. The receptors come from a man aged 40-55 years with acute or convalescent COVID-19.

The V call is TRBV7-9, the J call TRBJ2-7; TRBD1 matches 7 bases. This CDR3 is 13 amino acids long. Germline lookup yields CDR1 SEHNR and CDR2 FQNEAQ (reference sequence). After removal of 10 bases from V and 0 bases from J, the junction contained 6 bases not matched to a gene. The CDR3 loop is CATDRDSSYEQYF. The CDR3 nucleotides read TGTGCCACTGACCGGGACAGCTCCTACGAGCAGTACTTC.

The J gene is TRBJ2-5, the V gene TRBV6-2 or TRBV6-3; no definite D call. The CDR3 covers 18 residues. Germline CDR1 is MNHEY and CDR2 is SVGEGT. Trimming stripped 6 bases from V and 1 base from J, with 24 bases between. DNA of the CDR3: TGTGCCAGCAGCCACTTTGGAAGGTCGGGTAGATCCCAAGAGACCCAGTACTTC. Translation gives CASSHFGRSGRSQETQYF.

This clone was seen a single time. This rearrangement joins TRBV2 to TRBJ2-7, with 9 bases fitting TRBD1. J was trimmed by 5 bases and V by 6 bases; bases with no gene match: 11. Germline V gives CDR1 SNHLY, CDR2 FYNNEI. The CDR3 length is 15 residues. In nucleotides, the CDR3 is TGTGCCAGCAGCAACAACAGGGGGCTTTCAAACGAGCAGTACTTC. Its translation: CASSNNRGLSNEQYF.

The chain recombines TRBV6-2 or TRBV6-3 with TRBJ1-6, with D possibly TRBD1 on 6 matching bases. From germline, CDR1 is MNHEY and CDR2 SVGEGT. This CDR3 comprises 17 residues. V lost 5 bases to trimming and J lost 0 bases, with 14 bases between them. The CDR3 loop reads CASSVNRVSSYNSPLHF. CDR3 nucleotide sequence: TGTGCCAGCAGTGTTAACAGGGTGAGCTCCTATAATTCACCCCTCCACTTT.

CDR3 sequence (DNA): TGTGCCAGCGTACGACAGGGGGCGAAAGGGGAGACCCAGTACTTC. This gives the protein CASVRQGAKGETQYF. This chain connects TRBV2 to TRBJ2-5, with 10 positions matching TRBD1. The CDR3 totals 15 residues. The V gene's germline CDR1 is SNHLY and CDR2 FYNNEI. V lost 8 bases and J lost 5; bases outside the gene matches: 11. The variable domain in full, completed from reference TRBV2 and TRBJ2-5, reads EPEVTQTPSHQVTQMGQEVILRCVPISNHLYFYWYRQILGQKVEFLVSFYNNEISEKSEIFDDQFSVERPDGSNFTLKIRSTKLEDSAMYFCASVRQGAKGETQYFGPGTRLLVL.

The genes are TRBV5-1 and TRBJ1-2; TRBD1 might be the D (5 bases). Germline CDR1 SGHRS, CDR2 YFSETQ. V lost 5 bases, J lost 0 bases, and 17 bases lay in between. The CDR3 contains 16 residues. The CDR3, as DNA: TGCGCCAGCAGGATACGGCCCGCACAGGCTAACTATGGCTACACCTTC. Amino acids: CASRIRPAQANYGYTF.

V and J are TRBV11-1 and TRBJ1-2; a weak D match, TRBD1 (6 bases). V lost 6 bases and J lost 3, with 17 bases in between. CDR1 and CDR2 from the germline V gene are SGHAT and FQDESV (reference sequence). The CDR3 sequence is 15 residues long. This CDR3 is CASSSQGAAYYGYTF. DNA for the CDR3: TGTGCCAGCAGTTCACAGGGCGCTGCGTACTATGGCTACACCTTC.

V is TRBV10-3 and J is TRBJ1-5; perhaps TRBD1 as D (5 bases). Germline assignment: CDR1 ENHRY and CDR2 SYGVKD. The CDR3 is made up of 13 amino acids. Trimming removed 7 bases from V and 6 bases from J, with 13 bases in between. Here the CDR3 DNA reads TGTGCCATCAATCAGGGAGGGAGTCAGCCCCAGCATTTT. It codes for CAINQGGSQPQHF.

V is TRBV18 and J is TRBJ1-2, with a tentative D call TRBD1 (5 bases). Trimming removed 2 bases at V and 7 bases at J, with 14 bases between. The CDR3 sequence is 14 residues long. The germline V gene encodes CDR1 KGHSH and CDR2 LQKENI. In nucleotides, the CDR3 is TGTGCCAGCTCACCAGGGGCAGACGTGAGTGGCTACACCTTC. Amino acids: CASSPGADVSGYTF.

This rearrangement joins TRBV5-1 to TRBJ2-3; weak D call: TRBD2 (5 bases). The V gene's germline CDR1 is SGHRS and CDR2 YFSETQ. V shed 0 bases and J shed 0 bases, with 11 bases lying between them. The CDR3 covers 16 residues. CDR3 in DNA: TGCGCCAGCAGCTTGGGAACGGTAGCGAGCACAGATACGCAGTATTTT. It specifies CASSLGTVASTDTQYF.

V is TRBV19 and J is TRBJ1-6; TRBD1 matches at 7 bases. Looked up from germline, CDR1 is LNHDA and CDR2 is SQIVND (reference sequence). Trimming cost V 5 bases and J 12 bases; bases outside gene matches: 4. This CDR3 region has 12 residues. CDR3 in amino acids: CASSPGGRPLHF. CDR3 coding DNA: TGTGCCAGTAGTCCAGGGGGGAGACCCCTCCACTTT.

The gene calls are TRBV28 and TRBJ1-6, with D maybe TRBD1 (6 bases). The CDR3 is made up of 15 amino acids. Germline assignment: CDR1 MDHEN and CDR2 SYDVKM. Trimming stripped 5 bases from V and 7 bases from J, with 15 bases between. CDR3 amino acids: CASSPHTGTNSPLHF. The CDR3 DNA sequence: TGTGCCAGCAGTCCCCATACAGGGACGAATTCACCCCTCCACTTT.

The V and J genes are TRBV5-4 and TRBJ2-7; TRBD1 is a possible D gene (5 bases). V lost 4 bases and J 2 bases, leaving 7 bases between the germline ends. Germline CDR1 is SGHNT and CDR2 is YYREEE (reference sequence). This CDR3 is built from 12 residues. CDR3 DNA sequence: TGTGCCAGCAGCGTGGGGCCCTACGAGCAGTACTTC. It specifies CASSVGPYEQYF.

The rearrangement joins TRBV6-4 to TRBJ2-1; perhaps TRBD2 as D (5 bases). CDR1 and CDR2 from the germline V gene are MRHNA and SNTAGT. The V and J ends lost 0 bases and 4 bases respectively, with 10 bases between them. CDR3 length: 15 residues. CDR3 sequence: CASSDSASTYNEQFF. The CDR3 coding sequence is TGTGCCAGCAGTGACTCGGCTAGCACGTACAATGAGCAGTTCTTC.

The chain joins TRBV5-6 to TRBJ1-2; the D gene is possibly TRBD1 (5 bases). Germline CDR1 SGHDT, CDR2 YYEEEE. The CDR3 has 15 amino acids. With 4 bases removed from V and 2 bases from J, the gap between germline ends came to 15 bases. The CDR3 protein is CASSEEGTFNYGYTF. In nucleotides, the CDR3 is TGTGCCAGCAGCGAGGAGGGGACCTTCAACTATGGCTACACCTTC.

The gene calls are TRBV9 and TRBJ2-1, with D tentatively TRBD1 (6 bases). V lost 3 bases to trimming and J lost 2 bases, with 9 bases between them. The CDR3 is 14 residues long. Germline-derived CDR1 and CDR2 are SGDLS and YYNGEE. The CDR3 here is CASSGGGTYNEQFF. The CDR3 DNA reads TGTGCCAGCAGCGGAGGGGGAACCTACAATGAGCAGTTCTTC.

This sequence joins TRBV7-9 and TRBJ2-2; possible D gene TRBD1, 5 bases. From germline, CDR1 is SEHNR and CDR2 FQNEAQ (reference sequence). V lost 2 bases, J lost 5 bases, and 15 bases lay in between. The CDR3 contains 16 residues. The CDR3 loop is CASSLRVSRVTGELFF. The CDR3 DNA sequence: TGTGCCAGCAGCTTAAGAGTTTCCAGGGTTACCGGGGAGCTGTTTTTT. Full variable domain (missing parts from reference TRBV7-9 and TRBJ2-2): DTGVSQNPRHKITKRGQNVTFRCDPISEHNRLYWYRQTLGQGPEFLTYFQNEAQLEKSRLLSDRFSAERPKGSFSTLEIQRTEQGDSAMYLCASSLRVSRVTGELFFGEGSRLTVL.

This clone was seen once. This chain uses TRBV7-8 with TRBJ2-7; 8 bases are shared with TRBD1. Looked up from germline, CDR1 is SGHVS and CDR2 is FQNEAQ. Unmatched junction bases numbered 11, after V lost 5 bases and J lost 5 bases. This CDR3 has 15 residues. Here the CDR3 reads CASSPRRAGGHEQYF. The DNA of the CDR3 is TGTGCCAGCAGCCCACGGCGGGCAGGGGGCCACGAGCAGTACTTC.

The chain uses TRBV11-2 and TRBJ2-3, with 10 bases fitting TRBD2. CDR1 SGHAT and CDR2 FQNNGV come from the germline V gene. The CDR3 is made up of 18 amino acids. Trimming cost V 0 bases and J 14 bases; bases outside gene matches: 20. CDR3 DNA: TGTGCCAGCAGCTTAGATCGCGGAGCGGGGGGGCCGCGAGTCAATCCGTATTTT. Translation gives CASSLDRGAGGPRVNPYF.